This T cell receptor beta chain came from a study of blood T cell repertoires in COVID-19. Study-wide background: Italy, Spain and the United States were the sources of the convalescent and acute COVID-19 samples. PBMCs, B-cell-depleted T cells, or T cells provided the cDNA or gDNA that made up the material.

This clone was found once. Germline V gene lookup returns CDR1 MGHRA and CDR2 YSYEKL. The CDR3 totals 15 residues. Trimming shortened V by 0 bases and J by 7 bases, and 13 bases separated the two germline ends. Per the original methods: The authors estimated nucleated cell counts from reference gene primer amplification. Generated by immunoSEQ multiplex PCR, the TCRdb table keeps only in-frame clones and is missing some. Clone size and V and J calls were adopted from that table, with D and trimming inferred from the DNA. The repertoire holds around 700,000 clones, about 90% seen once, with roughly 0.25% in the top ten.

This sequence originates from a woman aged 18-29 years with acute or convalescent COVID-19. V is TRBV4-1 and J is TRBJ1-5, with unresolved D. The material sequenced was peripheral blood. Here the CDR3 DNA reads TGCGCCAGCAGCCAAGATTTATCTCAGTACCAGCCCCAGCATTTT. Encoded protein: CASSQDLSQYQPQHF.